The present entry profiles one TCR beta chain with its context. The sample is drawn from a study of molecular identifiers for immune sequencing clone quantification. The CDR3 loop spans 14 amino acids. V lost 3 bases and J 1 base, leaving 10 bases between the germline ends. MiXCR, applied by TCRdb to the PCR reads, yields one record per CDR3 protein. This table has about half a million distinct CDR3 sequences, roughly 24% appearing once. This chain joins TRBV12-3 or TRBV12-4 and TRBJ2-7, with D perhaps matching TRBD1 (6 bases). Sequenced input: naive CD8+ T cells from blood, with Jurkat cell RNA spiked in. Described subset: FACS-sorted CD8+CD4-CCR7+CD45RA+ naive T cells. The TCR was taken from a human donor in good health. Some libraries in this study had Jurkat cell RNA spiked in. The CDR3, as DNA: TGTGCCAGCAGTTTTGGGGGCCCATCCTACGAGCAGTACTTC. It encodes CASSFGGPSYEQYF.